These 24 T cell receptor beta chains were all obtained from the same sample, sequenced in a study of a mutant IDH1 vaccine in newly diagnosed glioma. Stated time point: week 35, safety follow-up. Topical imiquimod accompanied each vaccine dose, which consisted of 300 ug of mutant IDH1 20-mer peptide. These receptors have no known antigen. Only in-frame clones appear in the TCRdb table, and some are missing; sequencing was by immunoSEQ multiplex PCR. The profile shows 35,000 to 45,000 clones, around 83% of them singletons. The specimen was PBMCs, collected from a glioma patient whose treatment included an IDH1 peptide vaccine. The source of these receptors is a woman aged 50 to 65 with glioma.

V usage is TRBV11-2 and J usage is TRBJ1-2; possibly TRBD1 for D (5 bases). The CDR3 loop spans 16 amino acids. CDR1 and CDR2 from the germline V gene are SGHAT and FQNNGV. Trimming removed 2 bases at V and 2 bases at J, with 15 bases between. In DNA, the CDR3 is TGTGCCAGCAGCTTACTATCGGGCAGGGTCAACTATGGCTACACCTTC. This gives the protein CASSLLSGRVNYGYTF.

CDR3 sequence reads: CASTTLWASSYNEQFF. In DNA, the CDR3 is TGTGCCAGCACTACACTTTGGGCCAGCTCCTACAATGAGCAGTTCTTC. V is TRBV28 and J is TRBJ2-1, with D unclear. The CDR3 runs to 16 residues. Trimming removed 7 bases at V and 0 bases at J, with 16 bases between. Looked up from germline, CDR1 is MDHEN and CDR2 is SYDVKM. Filled out from reference TRBV28 and TRBJ2-1, the complete variable domain reads DVKVTQSSRYLVKRTGEKVFLECVQDMDHENMFWYRQDPGLGLRLIYFSYDVKMKEKGDIPEGYSVSREKKERFSLILESASTNQTSMYLCASTTLWASSYNEQFFGPGTRLTVL.

As concerns this clone: This sample includes further DNA sequences coding for the same CDR3. V and J are TRBV5-1 and TRBJ1-5; 9 bases agree with TRBD1. Germline CDR1 SGHRS, CDR2 YFSETQ. The CDR3 extends over 14 amino acids. J was trimmed by 4 bases and V by 4 bases; bases with no gene match: 3. CDR3 nucleotide sequence: TGCGCCAGCAGCCTGGGGACAGGGAATCAGCCCCAGCATTTT. It translates to CASSLGTGNQPQHF.

V is TRBV2 and J is TRBJ2-2; 8 nucleotides line up with TRBD2. The germline gives CDR1 SNHLY, CDR2 FYNNEI. The CDR3 extends over 16 amino acids. After removal of 6 bases from V and 4 bases from J, the junction contained 10 bases not matched to a gene. DNA of the CDR3: TGTGCCAGCAGCGTAGACGGCGGGGGGTCCACCGGGGAGCTGTTTTTT. Encoded protein: CASSVDGGGSTGELFF.

CDR3 in DNA: TGTGCCAGCAGCGCGCTGGGGCAGATAACTGGAAACACCATATATTTT. Its protein product is CASSALGQITGNTIYF. The chain couples TRBV9 to TRBJ1-3; possibly TRBD1 for D (5 bases). The V and J ends lost 3 bases and 2 bases respectively, with 15 bases between them. CDR1 and CDR2 (germline): SGDLS, YYNGEE. The CDR3 sequence is 16 residues long. Full variable domain (missing parts from reference TRBV9 and TRBJ1-3): DSGVTQTPKHLITATGQRVTLRCSPRSGDLSVYWYQQSLDQGLQFLIQYYNGEERAKGNILERFSAQQFPDLHSELNLSSLELGDSALYFCASSALGQITGNTIYFGEGSWLTVV.

The rearrangement joins TRBV7-9 to TRBJ2-2, with TRBD2 identical over 8 bases. This CDR3 region has 16 residues. The germline V gene encodes CDR1 SEHNR and CDR2 FQNEAQ (reference sequence). The V and J ends lost 6 bases and 4 bases, in that order; junction bases with no gene match: 10. CDR3 sequence: CASSSRSGGVTGELFF. For the CDR3, the DNA is TGTGCCAGCAGTTCACGGAGCGGGGGCGTCACCGGGGAGCTGTTTTTT.

This chain uses TRBV6-6 with TRBJ2-7; 9 nucleotides line up with TRBD1. This CDR3 has 16 amino acids. Germline V gene lookup returns CDR1 MNHNY and CDR2 SVGAGI (reference sequence). V dropped 4 bases and J dropped 2; count of bases not matched to a gene: 9. The CDR3 DNA is TGTGCCAGCAGTTCCCATGCGCGGGACAGGGCCTACGAGCAGTACTTC. It codes for CASSSHARDRAYEQYF.

This CDR3 is CASSVTPGQRNQPQHF. CDR3 nucleotides: TGTGCCAGTAGTGTGACGCCGGGACAGCGCAATCAGCCCCAGCATTTT. This chain uses TRBV19 with TRBJ1-5, with 7 bases aligning to TRBD1. Germline V CDR1 and CDR2: LNHDA, SQIVND (reference sequence). The CDR3 totals 16 residues. After removal of 5 bases from V and 2 bases from J, the junction contained 9 bases not matched to a gene. The variable domain in full, completed from reference TRBV19 and TRBJ1-5, reads DGGITQSPKYLFRKEGQNVTLSCEQNLNHDAMYWYRQDPGQGLRLIYYSQIVNDFQKGDIAEGYSVSREKKESFPLTVTSAQKNPTAFYLCASSVTPGQRNQPQHFGDGTRLSIL.

This rearrangement joins TRBV5-1 to TRBJ2-1, with TRBD2 matching over 9 bases. CDR1 and CDR2 from the germline V gene are SGHRS and YFSETQ. V shed 3 bases and J 7 bases; nucleotides not matched to a gene: 8. This CDR3 has 15 residues. The CDR3 DNA sequence: TGCGCCAGCAGCTCGACTAGCGGAGCTTTTAATGAGCAGTTCTTC. Its translation is CASSSTSGAFNEQFF.

The J gene is TRBJ2-1, the V gene TRBV29-1; 16 positions match TRBD2. Per germline, CDR1 SQVTM and CDR2 ANQGSEA. The V gene end was trimmed by 3 bases and the J gene end by 10 bases; junction bases not matched to a gene: 3. This CDR3 region has 14 residues. CDR3 residues: CSVDGTSGGAEQFF. The CDR3 DNA reads as TGCAGCGTTGATGGGACTAGCGGGGGGGCCGAGCAGTTCTTC.

The chain recombines TRBV19 with TRBJ1-5; the D is unclear. The CDR3 length is 15 residues. V lost 0 bases, J lost 1 base, and 7 bases lay in between. The germline V gene has CDR1 LNHDA and CDR2 SQIVND (reference sequence). The CDR3 reads CASSIELSSNQPQHF. The DNA for the CDR3 is TGTGCCAGTAGTATAGAACTCTCAAGCAATCAGCCCCAGCATTTT.

The gene calls are TRBV6-6 and TRBJ1-5, with a possible D match to TRBD1 (5 bases). V dropped 6 bases and J dropped 2 bases, with 14 bases sitting between them. CDR1 is MNHNY, CDR2 SVGAGI, per germline (reference sequence). The CDR3 is made up of 15 amino acids. CDR3 bases: TGTGCCAGCAGACTCCGGGACGGAGGCAATCAGCCCCAGCATTTT. It encodes CASRLRDGGNQPQHF.

V gene TRBV6-5 combines with J gene TRBJ2-3, with TRBD2 matching 9 bases. The CDR3 runs 15 residues. From germline, CDR1 is MNHEY and CDR2 SVGAGI. Trimming cost V 4 bases and J 3 bases; bases outside gene matches: 5. The CDR3 sequence is CASSFSGGETDTQYF. CDR3 DNA: TGTGCCAGCAGTTTTAGCGGGGGTGAGACAGATACGCAGTATTTT.

This chain uses TRBV4-2 with TRBJ1-1, with D uncertain. This CDR3 is built from 14 residues. CDR1 and CDR2 (germline): LGHNA, YNFKEQ. The V and J ends lost 3 bases and 0 bases respectively, with 8 bases between them. DNA for the CDR3: TGTGCCAGCAGCCAGAACAGATTGAACACTGAAGCTTTCTTT. It translates to CASSQNRLNTEAFF.

The V gene is TRBV5-4, the J gene TRBJ2-5, with D maybe TRBD2 (5 bases). The CDR3 contains 14 residues. Germline loops: CDR1 SGHNT, CDR2 YYREEE (reference sequence). The germline V and J ends were trimmed by 7 bases and 1 base, with 14 bases remaining between them. DNA for the CDR3: TGTGCCAGCTCGGGGATTCAGCCCCAAGAGACCCAGTACTTC. It encodes CASSGIQPQETQYF.

CDR3 sequence (DNA): TGTGCCAGCAGTTTCCGTCAGAATGAAAAACTGTTTTTT. Translating it yields CASSFRQNEKLFF. The chain employs TRBV27 and TRBJ1-4; D is undetermined. V dropped 3 bases and J dropped 5 bases, with 7 bases sitting between them. The CDR3 has 13 amino acids. Germline V gene sequence: CDR1 MNHEY, CDR2 SMNVEV (reference sequence).

The chain combines TRBV5-6 with TRBJ2-3, with TRBD1 identical over 7 bases. Germline CDR1 reads SGHDT; CDR2 reads YYEEEE. The CDR3 length is 17 residues. The junction had 12 bases not matched to a gene; V was cut back by 1 base and J by 4 bases. CDR3 DNA: TGTGCCAGCAGCTTGTCCACAGGGGTTAGGATCTCAGATACGCAGTATTTT. Amino acid sequence: CASSLSTGVRISDTQYF.

The V and J genes are TRBV14 and TRBJ1-1; no clear D. This CDR3 contains 13 residues. Trimming shortened V by 8 bases and J by 1 base, and 11 bases separated the two germline ends. Per the germline V gene, CDR1 is SGHDN and CDR2 is FVKESK. This CDR3 reads CASGLDWNTEAFF. The CDR3 DNA reads as TGTGCCAGCGGTCTCGACTGGAACACTGAAGCTTTCTTT.

The chain recombines TRBV7-9 with TRBJ2-2; no definite D call. With 0 bases removed from V and 5 bases from J, the gap between germline ends came to 13 bases. The CDR3 loop spans 16 amino acids. Germline values: CDR1 SEHNR, CDR2 FQNEAQ (reference sequence). For the CDR3, the DNA is TGTGCCAGCAGCTTAGCACTTTCACCCCCAACCGGGGAGCTGTTTTTT. Its protein is CASSLALSPPTGELFF.

The genes are TRBV6-1 and TRBJ1-1; D gene unclear. Trimming took 5 bases from V and 0 from J, leaving 13 bases between them. Germline V lookup: CDR1 MNHNS, CDR2 SASEGT. The CDR3 has 15 residues. The CDR3: CASSRTPALNTEAFF. CDR3 bases: TGTGCCAGCAGTCGGACTCCGGCCCTGAACACTGAAGCTTTCTTT.

The chain links TRBV5-4 to TRBJ2-2, with D possibly TRBD1 on 7 matching bases. The V gene lost 4 bases and the J gene lost 1 base, with 14 bases spanning the gap. The germline V gene encodes CDR1 SGHNT and CDR2 YYREEE (reference sequence). The CDR3 is 16 residues long. In nucleotides, the CDR3 is TGTGCCAGCAGCAGACAGGGAGGAGGGAACACCGGGGAGCTGTTTTTT. Encoded protein: CASSRQGGGNTGELFF.

J is TRBJ1-2 and V is TRBV19, with TRBD1 identical over 7 bases. The V and J ends lost 2 bases and 8 bases, in that order; junction bases with no gene match: 8. The CDR3 runs 14 residues. The germline V gene has CDR1 LNHDA and CDR2 SQIVND (reference sequence). CDR3 bases: TGTGCCAGTAGTATACAGGGGGGAAAAGCGGGCTACACCTTC. Amino acid sequence: CASSIQGGKAGYTF.

This clone was detected a few times. The rearrangement joins TRBV7-9 to TRBJ1-1; D call uncertain. The CDR3 is made up of 13 amino acids. Germline V CDR1 and CDR2: SEHNR, FQNEAQ (reference sequence). V shed 1 base and J shed 1 base, with 4 bases lying between them. The CDR3 DNA reads as TGTGCCAGCAGCTTAGTCCAGAACACTGAAGCTTTCTTT. Its protein is CASSLVQNTEAFF. Complete variable domain (other parts from reference TRBV7-9 and TRBJ1-1): DTGVSQNPRHKITKRGQNVTFRCDPISEHNRLYWYRQTLGQGPEFLTYFQNEAQLEKSRLLSDRFSAERPKGSFSTLEIQRTEQGDSAMYLCASSLVQNTEAFFGQGTRLTVV.

The chain employs TRBV18 and TRBJ2-5; no clear D gene. The V end was cut by 3 bases, the J end by 4 bases, with 6 bases between. Germline lookup yields CDR1 KGHSH and CDR2 LQKENI. The CDR3 sequence is 12 residues long. CDR3: CASSPPGETQYF. CDR3 in DNA: TGTGCCAGCTCACCGCCGGGAGAGACCCAGTACTTC.